The entry below describes one T cell receptor (beta chain). Its matching antigen is unknown. This sample is drawn from a study of identifying expanded T cells in peripheral blood. General observations from the study: Over two and four weeks, about 15 and 19 clones changed, versus around 1.1 between replicates.

The data were produced by immunoSEQ multiplex PCR, yet TCRdb's version contains in-frame clones alone and is incomplete. This table has about 78,000 clones, 88% appearing once. This CDR3 comprises 14 residues. CDR1 is MNHEY, CDR2 SMNVEV, per germline (reference sequence). V was shortened by 5 bases and J by 2 bases, with 11 bases between the two germline ends. The TCR comes from a person between 18 and 75 years old in good health. Sequencing was carried out using blood. V and J are TRBV27 and TRBJ2-3; D is ambiguous. The CDR3 sequence: CASSLLRPTDTQYF. The CDR3 coding sequence is TGTGCCAGCAGTCTACTACGACCCACAGATACGCAGTATTTT.